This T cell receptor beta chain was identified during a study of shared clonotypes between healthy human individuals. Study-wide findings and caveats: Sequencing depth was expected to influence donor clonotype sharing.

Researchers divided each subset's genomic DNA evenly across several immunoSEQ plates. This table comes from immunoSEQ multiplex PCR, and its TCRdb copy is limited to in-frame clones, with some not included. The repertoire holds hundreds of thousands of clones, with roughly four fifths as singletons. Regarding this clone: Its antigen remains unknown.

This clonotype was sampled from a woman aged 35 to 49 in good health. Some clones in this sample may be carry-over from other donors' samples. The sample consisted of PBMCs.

The CDR3 loop is CASSSLRGPTDTQYF. CDR3 bases: TGTGCCAGCAGCTCTTTACGGGGACCCACAGATACGCAGTATTTT. The chain is built from TRBV7-9 and TRBJ2-3; either TRBD1 or TRBD2 may fit D (5 bases each). Germline V lookup: CDR1 SEHNR, CDR2 FQNEAQ (reference sequence). V lost 4 bases to trimming and J lost 2 bases, with 13 bases between them. The CDR3 has 15 residues.